This T cell receptor (beta chain) was identified during a study of CD8 T cells in Susac syndrome. V lost 1 base and J 2 bases, leaving 9 bases between the germline ends. Germline V CDR1 and CDR2: LGHNA, YSLEER. CDR3 size: 14 residues. With random hexamers, reverse transcription was performed on about 0.45 to 1 ug of RNA. TCRdb re-derived calls from the immunoSEQ multiplex PCR reads in MiXCR, one entry per CDR3 protein. Here the sample spans 100,000 to 150,000 distinct CDR3 sequences, more than 90% being singletons. Sequencing of TCR beta covered CD8+ and CD4+ T cells obtained from blood. This clonotype originated in a human donor with Susac syndrome. This chain joins TRBV4-3 and TRBJ2-7, with a possible D match to TRBD2 (5 bases). Material for sequencing was CD8+ T cells from PBMCs. This CDR3 reads CASSQVNSAYEQYF. The CDR3 DNA is TGCGCCAGCAGCCAAGTAAATAGCGCCTACGAGCAGTACTTC.